These 3 T cell receptor beta chains share one sample of origin, sequenced in a study of monozygotic twins with inflammatory bowel disease. TCRdb reanalyzed the 5' RACE reads, giving one entry per CDR3 protein sequence and no DNA. Here the sample table reports about 380,000 distinct CDR3 sequences. The sequenced material came from blood. These receptors came from a human donor with ulcerative colitis or Crohn's disease, or a healthy co-twin of an affected twin (not recorded which).

The chain combines TRBV7-2 with TRBJ1-3. Germline lookup yields CDR1 SGHTA and CDR2 FQGNSA. The CDR3 is 15 amino acids. CDR3 amino acids: CASKSYGGSGNTIYF.

The chain couples TRBV12-3 or TRBV12-4 to TRBJ2-5; the TCRdb D gene call, TRBD2, has no DNA to confirm it. The CDR3 has 15 amino acids. CDR3 region: CASSRNPGTQETQYF.

The chain is built from TRBV29-1 and TRBJ2-5; TCRdb selects TRBD1, and the lack of DNA leaves this call unchecked. The CDR3 is 13 amino acids. Germline V gene lookup returns CDR1 SQVTM and CDR2 ANQGSEA. The CDR3 loop is CSVDGAEKETQYF.